This entry lists 17 T cell receptor beta chains sequenced from one sample in a study of T cell responses to AZD1222 COVID-19 vaccine. Sequenced by immunoSEQ multiplex PCR; TCRdb stores in-frame clones only, minus some. The table lists 96,000 or so clones, roughly 90% of them singletons. The sample in question was peripheral blood, obtained on day 0 of AZD1222 vaccination. The receptors derive from an adult in good health.

The genes are TRBV27 and TRBJ2-7; possibly TRBD1 or TRBD2 for D (5 bases each). The CDR3 consists of 12 residues. Germline V lookup: CDR1 MNHEY, CDR2 SMNVEV (reference sequence). Trimming stripped 3 bases from V and 12 bases from J, with 15 bases between. The chain's CDR3 is CASSLLRGVRYF. The CDR3 DNA is TGTGCCAGCAGTTTGCTCCGAGGGGTCCGGTACTTC.

The rearrangement links TRBV7-9 to TRBJ2-1, with 7 bases matching TRBD1. The CDR3 spans 16 residues. Trimming cost V 0 bases and J 7 bases; bases outside gene matches: 9. CDR1 SEHNR and CDR2 FQNEAQ come from the germline V gene (reference sequence). CDR3 residues: CASSLAFKGAGNEQFF. In DNA form, the CDR3 reads TGTGCCAGCAGCTTAGCTTTCAAGGGGGCAGGGAATGAGCAGTTCTTC.

The chain couples TRBV29-1 to TRBJ1-1, with D possibly matching TRBD1 (5 bases). The CDR3 sequence is 12 residues long. Germline V gene data show CDR1 as SQVTM and CDR2 as ANQGSEA. The V and J ends lost 7 bases and 10 bases respectively, with 19 bases between them. As DNA, the CDR3 is TGCAGCGCTTCGGACGGAGGGGAGGGAGCTTTCTTT. Its protein product is CSASDGGEGAFF.

The rearrangement uses TRBV7-9 and TRBJ1-3; maybe TRBD1 (5 bases). Germline assignment: CDR1 SEHNR and CDR2 FQNEAQ (reference sequence). Trimming removed 6 bases from V and 1 base from J, with 19 bases in between. The CDR3 length is 17 residues. The CDR3 spells CASRLLGLQESGNTIYF. In DNA form, the CDR3 reads TGTGCCAGCAGGCTTTTGGGACTGCAGGAATCTGGAAACACCATATATTTT. The full variable domain, in which reference TRBV7-9 and TRBJ1-3 provide the parts outside the CDR3, is DTGVSQNPRHKITKRGQNVTFRCDPISEHNRLYWYRQTLGQGPEFLTYFQNEAQLEKSRLLSDRFSAERPKGSFSTLEIQRTEQGDSAMYLCASRLLGLQESGNTIYFGEGSWLTVV.

The chain carries TRBV6-6 and TRBJ2-7; D uncertain. Trimming shortened V by 5 bases and J by 2 bases, and 13 bases separated the two germline ends. Germline CDR1 MNHNY, CDR2 SVGAGI (reference sequence). CDR3 length equals 14 residues. The CDR3 DNA reads as TGTGCCAGCAGTGGCTACAGTTTCCCCTACGAGCAGTACTTC. Its protein product is CASSGYSFPYEQYF.

V and J are TRBV19 and TRBJ1-2, with D perhaps matching TRBD1 (6 bases). Per the germline V gene, CDR1 is LNHDA and CDR2 is SQIVND (reference sequence). This CDR3 region has 17 residues. V lost 0 bases to trimming and J lost 1 base, with 15 bases between them. The CDR3 region has the DNA TGTGCCAGTAGTATAGAAATCCCAGGGGACCTTAACTATGGCTACACCTTC. Its protein product is CASSIEIPGDLNYGYTF. Full variable domain (outside the CDR3, taken from reference TRBV19 and TRBJ1-2): DGGITQSPKYLFRKEGQNVTLSCEQNLNHDAMYWYRQDPGQGLRLIYYSQIVNDFQKGDIAEGYSVSREKKESFPLTVTSAQKNPTAFYLCASSIEIPGDLNYGYTFGSGTRLTVV.

This clone was seen a single time. The V call is TRBV7-9, the J call TRBJ1-2; the match to TRBD1 covers 8 bases. The germline gives CDR1 SEHNR, CDR2 FQNEAQ (reference sequence). The V and J ends lost 3 bases and 9 bases, in that order; junction bases with no gene match: 6. The CDR3 covers 13 residues. The CDR3 is CASSFERTGSYTF. As DNA, the CDR3 is TGTGCCAGCAGCTTTGAGAGGACAGGGAGCTACACCTTC. Using reference TRBV7-9 and TRBJ1-2 for the parts outside the CDR3, the full variable domain is DTGVSQNPRHKITKRGQNVTFRCDPISEHNRLYWYRQTLGQGPEFLTYFQNEAQLEKSRLLSDRFSAERPKGSFSTLEIQRTEQGDSAMYLCASSFERTGSYTFGSGTRLTVV.

Concerning this clone: A read error may account for a junction end that differs from germline. The chain combines TRBV7-7 with TRBJ2-3; 13 nucleotides line up with TRBD2. The CDR3 is 15 residues long. Looked up from germline, CDR1 is SSHAT and CDR2 is FNYEAQ (reference sequence). Here the CDR3 reads CASSPGLAGPDTQYF. CDR3 sequence (DNA): TGTGCTAGCAGCCCGGGACTAGCGGGACCAGATACGCAGTATTTT. The full variable domain, with the rest looked up from reference TRBV7-7 and TRBJ2-3, is GAGVSQSPRYKVTKRGQDVTLRCDPISSHATLYWYQQALGQGPEFLTYFNYEAQPDKSGLPSDRFSAERPEGSISTLTIQRTEQRDSAMYRCASSPGLAGPDTQYFGPGTRLTVL.

CDR3 loop: CASSGRTGTSGNTIYF. The CDR3 nucleotides are TGTGCCAGCAGCGGACGTACAGGCACCTCTGGAAACACCATATATTTT. This chain uses TRBV9 with TRBJ1-3; D perhaps matches TRBD1 (5 bases). CDR1 SGDLS and CDR2 YYNGEE come from the germline V gene. Trimming stripped 3 bases from V and 0 bases from J, with 13 bases between. The CDR3 runs 16 residues.

Written as DNA, the CDR3 is TGTGCCTGGAGGGAGAATTTTAATCAGCCCCAGCATTTT. Protein sequence: CAWRENFNQPQHF. The chain uses TRBV30 and TRBJ1-5; no firm D call. Trimming shortened V by 3 bases and J by 4 bases, and 10 bases separated the two germline ends. This CDR3 has 13 amino acids. Germline assignment: CDR1 GTSNPN and CDR2 SVGIG (reference sequence).

V is TRBV6-5 and J is TRBJ2-7; maybe TRBD2 (5 bases). CDR3 length equals 14 residues. Deletions cut 4 bases from V and 0 bases from J, with 10 bases between. The germline V gene encodes CDR1 MNHEY and CDR2 SVGAGI. CDR3 sequence reads: CASSSAGISYEQYF. The CDR3 coding sequence is TGTGCCAGCAGTTCCGCCGGGATCTCCTACGAGCAGTACTTC.

V gene TRBV19 combines with J gene TRBJ2-4; the match to TRBD2 covers 11 bases. The junction had 4 bases not matched to a gene; V was cut back by 6 bases and J by 3 bases. Germline V gene lookup returns CDR1 LNHDA and CDR2 SQIVND (reference sequence). This CDR3 contains 15 residues. CDR3 in amino acids: CASRSTSGDKNIQYF. The CDR3 DNA reads TGTGCCAGTAGATCGACTAGCGGGGACAAAAACATTCAGTACTTC.

This clone was counted a single time. This chain connects TRBV6-2 or TRBV6-3 to TRBJ2-2; D unresolved. This CDR3 contains 14 residues. CDR1 is MNHEY and CDR2 is SVGEGT in the germline V gene. V gave up 0 bases and J gave up 6 bases, with 8 bases separating them. Here the CDR3 DNA reads TGTGCCAGCAGTTACTCGAACCGTCCCGGGGAGCTGTTTTTT. Translating gives CASSYSNRPGELFF.

The chain combines TRBV3-1 (or the pseudogene TRBV3-2) with TRBJ2-3, with 9 nucleotides matching TRBD2. Per the germline V gene, CDR1 is LGHDT and CDR2 is YNNKEL (reference sequence). This CDR3 contains 17 residues. J lost 6 bases, V lost 4 bases, and 14 bases had no gene match. CDR3 sequence: CASSPFLAGAVGDTQYF. In DNA, the CDR3 is TGTGCCAGCAGCCCCTTCTTAGCGGGAGCCGTGGGGGATACGCAGTATTTT.

This rearrangement joins TRBV27 to TRBJ2-7; no clear D. The ends were cut back, 5 bases at V and 5 bases at J, with 16 bases in the middle. Germline assignment: CDR1 MNHEY and CDR2 SMNVEV (reference sequence). The CDR3 loop spans 14 amino acids. The CDR3 here is CASSPWDLRHEQYF. The CDR3 DNA follows: TGTGCCAGCAGTCCCTGGGATCTCCGCCACGAGCAGTACTTC.

V and J are TRBV18 and TRBJ2-7; D call uncertain. V lost 6 bases to trimming and J lost 0 bases, with 6 bases between them. The V gene's germline CDR1 is KGHSH and CDR2 LQKENI. CDR3 length equals 12 residues. Here the CDR3 DNA reads TGTGCCAGCTCCCAAGACTCCTACGAGCAGTACTTC. Translating gives CASSQDSYEQYF.

The rearrangement uses TRBV24-1 and TRBJ2-7; TRBD1 agrees at 11 bases. V was pared by 3 bases and J by 4 bases, with 7 bases of the junction left unmatched. From germline, CDR1 is KGHDR and CDR2 SFDVKD. The CDR3 is 16 residues long. Written as DNA, the CDR3 is TGTGCCACCAGTGATAGGGGGACAGGGGGTCGGTACGAGCAGTACTTC. This codes for CATSDRGTGGRYEQYF.